The sequence of this T cell receptor beta chain was determined in a study of tumor and adjacent non-tumor tissue in lung cancer. For the study at large: Histology: under 15 adenocarcinoma, a couple of squamous cell carcinoma, 1 small cell lung cancer. Stage I to III disease affected some 11 men and roughly 5 women aged about 30 to 85. Whole-study findings and limits: Compared with tumor, normal lung showed significantly lower TCR diversity. In normal lung, the top 100 clones were significantly more dominant than in tumor.

The template was RNA from unsorted bulk tissue. TCRbeta libraries were built with three rounds of nested PCR, modified from ARM-PCR. Using its own MiXCR run on the multiplex PCR reads, TCRdb lists one record per CDR3 protein. The profile covers approximately 150,000 distinct CDR3 sequences, with roughly 66% appearing a single time and about 18% taken by the ten largest. V was shortened by 6 bases and J by 6 bases, with 15 bases between the two germline ends. CDR1 DFQATT and CDR2 SNEGSKA come from the germline V gene (reference sequence). The CDR3 runs to 13 residues. For this clonotype: Its antigen is undetermined. This may stem from a read error, because a much larger clone lies one nucleotide away.

The receptor's source is a man aged 55-75 years with small cell lung cancer. The rearrangement uses TRBV20-1 and TRBJ2-4, with D hard to call. Sequencing was carried out using lung tumor tissue. In DNA, the CDR3 is TGCAGTGCCCTAAATAACGGTCGAAACATTCAGTACTTC. This gives the protein CSALNNGRNIQYF.